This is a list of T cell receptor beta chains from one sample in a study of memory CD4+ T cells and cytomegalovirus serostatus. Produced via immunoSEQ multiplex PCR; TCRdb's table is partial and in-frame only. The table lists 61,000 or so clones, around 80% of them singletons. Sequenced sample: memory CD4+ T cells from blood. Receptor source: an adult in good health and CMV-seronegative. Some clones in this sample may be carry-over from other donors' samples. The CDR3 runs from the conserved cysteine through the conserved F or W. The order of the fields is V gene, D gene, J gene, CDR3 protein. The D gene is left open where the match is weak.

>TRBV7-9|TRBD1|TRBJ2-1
CASRGKVEGQGYNEQFF
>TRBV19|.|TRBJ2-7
CASSIELGRSYEQYF
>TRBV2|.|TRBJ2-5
CASSLNSGGETQYF
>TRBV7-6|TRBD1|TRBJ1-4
CASSLVVRGQANEKLFF
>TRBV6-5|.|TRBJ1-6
CASSYAGGIISPLHF
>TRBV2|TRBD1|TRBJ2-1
CASQDGRGPYNEQFF
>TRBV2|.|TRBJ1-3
CASGTQGPGNTIYF
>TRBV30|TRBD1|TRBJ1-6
CAWRGLGQGKGSPLHF
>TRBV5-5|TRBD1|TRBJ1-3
CASSSTRQGGQTIYF
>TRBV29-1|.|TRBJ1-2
CSVEVRGGNRRYGYTF
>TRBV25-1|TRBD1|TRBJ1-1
CASRGQGSTEAFF
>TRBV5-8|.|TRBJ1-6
CASSLGKGFRDSPLHF
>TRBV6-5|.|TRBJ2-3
CASSSIVDRLNTQYF
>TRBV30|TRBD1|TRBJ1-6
CAWSVRTGYSPLHF
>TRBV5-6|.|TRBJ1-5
CASSLAGTNQPQHF
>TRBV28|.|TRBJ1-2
CASSLGDYGYTF
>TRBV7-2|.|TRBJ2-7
CASSFDFRGYEQYF
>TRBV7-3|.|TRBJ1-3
CASILPQVRGVYF